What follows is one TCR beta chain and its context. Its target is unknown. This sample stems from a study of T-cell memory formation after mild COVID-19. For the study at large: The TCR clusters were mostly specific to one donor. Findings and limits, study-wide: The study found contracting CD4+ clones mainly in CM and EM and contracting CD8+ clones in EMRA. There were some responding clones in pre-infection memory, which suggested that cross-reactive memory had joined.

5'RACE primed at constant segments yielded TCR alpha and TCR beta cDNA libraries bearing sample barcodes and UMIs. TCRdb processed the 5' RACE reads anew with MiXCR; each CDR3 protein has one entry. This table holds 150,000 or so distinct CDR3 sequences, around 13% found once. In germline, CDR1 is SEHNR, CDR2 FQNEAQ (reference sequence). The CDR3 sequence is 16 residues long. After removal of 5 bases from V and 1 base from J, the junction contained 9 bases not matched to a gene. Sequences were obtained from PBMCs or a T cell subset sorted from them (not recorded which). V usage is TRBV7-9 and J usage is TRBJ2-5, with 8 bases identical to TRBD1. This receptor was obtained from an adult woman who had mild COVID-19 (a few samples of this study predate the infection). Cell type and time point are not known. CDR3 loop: CASSRGDRWGQETQYF. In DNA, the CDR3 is TGTGCCAGCAGCAGGGGGGACAGGTGGGGCCAAGAGACCCAGTACTTC.